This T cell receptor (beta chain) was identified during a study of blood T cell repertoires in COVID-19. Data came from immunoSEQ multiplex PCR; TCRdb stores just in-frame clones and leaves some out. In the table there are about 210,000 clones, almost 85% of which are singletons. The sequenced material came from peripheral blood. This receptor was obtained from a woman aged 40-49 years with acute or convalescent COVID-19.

CDR3 loop: CASSQVLAGVGEQFF. CDR3 bases: TGCGCCAGCAGCCAAGTTCTAGCGGGAGTAGGTGAGCAGTTCTTC. The V and J genes are TRBV4-1 and TRBJ2-1, with TRBD2 matching 10 bases. Germline lookup yields CDR1 MGHRA and CDR2 YSYEKL. The CDR3 covers 15 residues. With V trimmed by 1 base and J by 9 bases, 6 bases remained unmatched.